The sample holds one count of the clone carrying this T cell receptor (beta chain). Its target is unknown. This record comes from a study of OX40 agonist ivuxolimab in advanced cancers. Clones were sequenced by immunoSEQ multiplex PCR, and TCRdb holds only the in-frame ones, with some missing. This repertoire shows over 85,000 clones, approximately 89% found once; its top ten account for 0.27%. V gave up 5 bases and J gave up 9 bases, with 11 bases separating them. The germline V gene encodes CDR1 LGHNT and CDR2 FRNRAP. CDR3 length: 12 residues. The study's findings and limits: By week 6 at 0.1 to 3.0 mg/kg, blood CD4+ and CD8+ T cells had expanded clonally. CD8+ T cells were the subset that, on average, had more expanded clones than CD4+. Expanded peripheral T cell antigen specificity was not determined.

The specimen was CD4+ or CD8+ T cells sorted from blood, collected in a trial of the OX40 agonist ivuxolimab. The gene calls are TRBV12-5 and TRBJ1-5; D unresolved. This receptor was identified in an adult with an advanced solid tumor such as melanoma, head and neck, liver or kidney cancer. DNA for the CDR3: TGTGCTAGTGGTCCTCGTGGGCGGCCCCAGCATTTT. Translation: CASGPRGRPQHF.